This T cell receptor (beta chain) came from a study of blood T cell repertoires in COVID-19. As for the study in general: Acute and convalescent COVID-19 samples came from the United States, Italy and Spain. T cells, B-cell-depleted T cells, or PBMCs provided the cDNA or gDNA that served as material.

Methods used by the authors: Nucleated cell number was recorded as an estimate derived from reference gene primer amplification. Clones were sequenced by immunoSEQ multiplex PCR, and TCRdb holds only the in-frame ones, with some missing. Clone size and V and J calls were adopted from that table, with D and trimming inferred from the DNA. The table shows roughly 41,000 clones, with over 75% occurring only once. After removal of 1 base from V and 4 bases from J, the junction contained 4 bases not matched to a gene. This CDR3 region has 15 residues. Germline V gene lookup returns CDR1 SGHTA and CDR2 FQGNSA.

Sequencing was done on a sample of peripheral blood. V gene TRBV7-2 combines with J gene TRBJ1-5, with TRBD1 matching over 7 bases. This receptor was identified in a woman older than 75 with acute or convalescent COVID-19. CDR3: CASSLGGQLNQPQHF. The CDR3 coding sequence is TGTGCCAGCAGCTTAGGGGGACAGCTGAATCAGCCCCAGCATTTT.